The sequence of this TCR beta chain was determined in a study of a mutant IDH1 vaccine in newly diagnosed glioma. This CDR3 region has 15 residues. The V gene's germline CDR1 is SGHRS and CDR2 YFSETQ. After removal of 0 bases from V and 5 bases from J, the junction contained 4 bases not matched to a gene. Details on this clone: Its antigen is still unknown.

Time point indicated: week 23, last vaccination. Vaccine doses each comprised 300 ug of mutant IDH1 20-mer peptide, with topical imiquimod. Method: immunoSEQ multiplex PCR; TCRdb's copy keeps in-frame clones and lacks some. The sample has just over 80,000 clones, about 82% seen once. The source was PBMCs, collected from a glioma patient whose treatment included an IDH1 peptide vaccine. The source is a man aged 30 to 39 with glioma. Some clones in this sample may be carry-over from other donors' samples. The chain is built from TRBV5-1 and TRBJ2-4, with 8 nucleotides matching TRBD1. The CDR3 coding sequence is TGCGCCAGCAGCTTGGGACAGGGGCGACAAAACATTCAGTACTTC. Its protein product is CASSLGQGRQNIQYF. The full variable domain, completed using reference TRBV5-1 and TRBJ2-4, is KAGVTQTPRYLIKTRGQQVTLSCSPISGHRSVSWYQQTPGQGLQFLFEYFSETQRNKGNFPGRFSGRQFSNSRSEMNVSTLELGDSALYLCASSLGQGRQNIQYFGAGTRLSVL.